The clone carrying this T cell receptor beta chain was seen a few times. Its target is not known. The source of the sample is a study of identical twins. Study-wide findings and caveats: Twins shared beta out-of-frame sequences in excess, but this excess was weaker.

The CDR3 length is 13 residues. V was clipped by 3 bases and J by 12 bases, with 15 bases between them. A universal primer site was added by template switching, and unique molecular identifiers were carried by the cDNA. Each CDR3 protein is one row after TCRdb ran MiXCR on the 5' RACE reads. Of approximately 550,000 distinct CDR3 sequences in the sample, about 20% are singletons; the top ten hold approximately 0.48%. This sample also appeared in a second study, on yellow fever vaccine responses in identical twins.

The receptor comes from a woman aged 18-29 years in good health. The chain carries TRBV12-3 or TRBV12-4 and TRBJ2-1; D unclear. Sequenced sample: CD4+ T cells sorted from blood. CDR3 in amino acids: CASSFQPAGSQFF. The CDR3 DNA is TGTGCCAGCAGTTTCCAGCCAGCCGGATCGCAGTTCTTC.